This paragraph reports one TCR beta chain. Assay: immunoSEQ multiplex PCR; the TCRdb copy retains only in-frame clones and omits some. The sample records some 720,000 clones, around 87% being singletons. The sample originates from a study of shared T cell receptors in the human thymus. V lost 0 bases, J lost 0 bases, and 5 bases stayed unmatched. The CDR3 loop spans 17 amino acids. Germline values: CDR1 MGHRA, CDR2 YSYEKL. These same data were also listed under a study on human thymus T cells. This second study says: Healthy Finnish infants undergoing corrective surgery for congenital heart defects provided the donor material. Resections from corrective heart surgery supplied the thymus tissue. Repertoires from thymus and blood appeared to show biased V and J gene usage. Related reports documented highly overlapping thymic repertoires among unrelated individuals.

The source is a boy younger than two with a congenital heart defect. The rearrangement uses TRBV4-1 and TRBJ1-5; 7 nucleotides line up with TRBD1. The sample taken for sequencing was thymocytes. The CDR3 loop is CASSQDPSGGSNQPQHF. CDR3 in DNA: TGCGCCAGCAGCCAAGACCCCTCAGGGGGTAGCAATCAGCCCCAGCATTTT.